This T cell receptor (beta chain) was sequenced for a study of OX40 agonist ivuxolimab in advanced cancers. Across the whole study: A mean age of about 56 years, range roughly 20 to 80, was recorded, and roughly 80% were male. One patient with hepatocellular carcinoma and two with cutaneous melanoma, three in all, had partial responses.

TCRdb's table, derived via immunoSEQ multiplex PCR, lists solely in-frame clones and lacks some. In the table there are some 98,000 clones, 80% to 90% of which are singletons. Drawing of blood for sampling happened at baseline, at cycle 4 day 1, and at cycle 7 day 1. Germline trimming cut 0 bases from V and 4 bases from J; bases unmatched to any gene: 10. Germline CDR1 and CDR2: SGHRS and YFSETQ. The CDR3 runs 16 residues. The sequence was obtained from an adult with an advanced solid tumor such as melanoma, head and neck, liver or kidney cancer. Specimen: CD4+ or CD8+ T cells sorted from blood, collected in a trial of the OX40 agonist ivuxolimab. V is TRBV5-1 and J is TRBJ2-7, with 7 positions matching TRBD1. CDR3 sequence (DNA): TGCGCCAGCAGCTTGGCGATGGGACAGACACCTTACGAGCAGTACTTC. Protein sequence: CASSLAMGQTPYEQYF.